This T cell receptor beta chain was profiled in a study of cytomegalovirus exposure and HLA in healthy donors. Study in general: The roughly 120 validation repertoires used the same platform as the approximately 670 first-cohort repertoires, a later analysis reported.

The CDR3 length is 18 residues. Germline lookup yields CDR1 SGDLS and CDR2 YYNGEE. V dropped 3 bases and J dropped 1; count of bases not matched to a gene: 15. Using immunoSEQ multiplex PCR, the repertoire was profiled, and TCRdb retains in-frame clones only, with some absent. The sample yields approximately 150,000 clones, 70% to 90% seen once. Remarks on this clone: What it recognizes is unknown.

Study observations and caveats: In the 120 or so validation repertoires, approximately 94% of cluster scores exceeded 0, per a later analysis. The authors listed 150 to 200 TCR beta chains as cytomegalovirus-associated. Confirmation in vitro established that three CMV-associated chains were specific for CMV antigens.

The material sequenced was PBMCs. The origin of this receptor is a man aged 25 to 45 in good health and CMV-seropositive. The gene calls are TRBV9 and TRBJ1-1; 7 bases match TRBD1. The CDR3 DNA reads TGTGCCAGCAGCGGGAAAAACAGGGGAGGATCTTGGAACACTGAAGCTTTCTTT. This codes for CASSGKNRGGSWNTEAFF.